This TCR beta chain was captured by sequencing in a study of cytomegalovirus exposure and HLA in healthy donors. This PCR relied on a set of 60 Vbeta primers and 13 Jbeta primers. Sequencing was performed with immunoSEQ multiplex PCR; in TCRdb, only in-frame clones are kept and a portion is missing. Of 100,000 or so clones in the sample, around 57% are singletons; the top ten hold approximately 4.3%. The ends lost 3 bases at V and 2 bases at J; junction bases unmatched: 11. Germline V gene sequence: CDR1 SGHAT, CDR2 FQNNGV. The CDR3 spans 17 residues. Study outcomes and limitations: Apparent HLA restriction characterized most CMV-associated TCR beta chains in a later analysis. Later on, a genetic analysis was performed. It linked a missense variant in DCLRE1C with V- and J-gene trimming of TCR beta.

With regard to this clone: Its antigen remains unidentified.

The rearrangement uses TRBV11-2 and TRBJ2-7; 9 bases agree with TRBD1. The sequenced sample was PBMCs. The clonotype comes from a human donor in good health. The CDR3 is CASSFLQGARETYEQYF. The CDR3 region has the DNA TGTGCCAGCAGCTTTTTACAGGGGGCGCGCGAAACCTACGAGCAGTACTTC.